This T cell receptor beta chain was sequenced for a study of T cells in Graves' hyperthyroidism and ophthalmopathy. What was amplified from RNA transcripts were TCR beta CDR3 regions. First-round RT-PCR targeting the TCR CDR3 was performed with the HTBI primer set. A single record per CDR3 protein comes from TCRdb applying MiXCR to the multiplex PCR reads. Of more than 500,000 distinct CDR3 sequences listed, roughly 16% were seen once; the top ten hold around 4%. CDR1 SGHTA and CDR2 FQGTGA come from the germline V gene. V was pared by 0 bases and J by 6 bases, with 12 bases between. This CDR3 has 16 amino acids. This clonotype came up many times.

The rearrangement links TRBV7-3 to TRBJ1-6; a weak D match, TRBD1 (5 bases). This TCR derives from a woman in her twenties or thirties with Graves' hyperthyroidism. The specimen sequenced was blood. CDR3 in DNA: TGTGCCAGCAGCTTAACCGGGACGGCCGCTAATTCACCCCTCCACTTT. Translated: CASSLTGTAANSPLHF.